Listed here are 13 T cell receptor beta chains from one sample, sequenced in a study of human T cells and chemical hapten exposure. Documented time point: pre-sensitization, week 0. As to treatment: therapeutic diphenylcyclopropenone sensitization with weekly scalp DPC. TCRdb processed the RACE reads anew with MiXCR; each CDR3 protein has one entry. Here the sample spans roughly 100,000 distinct CDR3 sequences, 12% being singletons. The sample consisted of whole blood, taken in connection with sensitization to the hapten diphenylcyclopropenone (DPC). The receptors come from a woman between 45 and 60 years old with alopecia areata. Some clones in this sample may be carry-over from other donors' samples.

Only a few counts were recorded for this clonotype. The chain employs TRBV28 and TRBJ2-7; 13 bases are shared with TRBD2. The ends lost 6 bases at V and 2 bases at J; junction bases unmatched: 1. The CDR3 loop spans 14 amino acids. The V gene's germline CDR1 is MDHEN and CDR2 SYDVKM. The CDR3 reads CASSGTSGTYEQYF. The CDR3 DNA reads as TGTGCCAGCAGCGGGACTAGCGGGACCTACGAGCAGTACTTC.

This clonotype was observed many times. The chain links TRBV7-2 to TRBJ1-2; 8 bases are a match to TRBD1. CDR1 is SGHTA and CDR2 is FQGNSA in the germline V gene. V gave up 5 bases and J gave up 6 bases; unmatched junction bases: 14. CDR3 length: 16 residues. The CDR3 loop is CASSPTDWGQDHGYTF. The CDR3 DNA is TGTGCCAGCAGCCCGACTGACTGGGGACAGGATCATGGCTACACCTTC.

This clonotype was found many times. CDR3 nucleotides: TGTGCCAGCTCACCATTCGTGACAGATACGCAGTATTTT. It translates to CASSPFVTDTQYF. The genes are TRBV18 and TRBJ2-3, with unresolved D. The CDR3 loop spans 13 amino acids. V dropped 2 bases and J dropped 3 bases, with 6 bases sitting between them. Germline V CDR1 and CDR2: KGHSH, LQKENI.

This clonotype was found a few times. The rearrangement links TRBV4-2 to TRBJ1-5; 8 bases map to TRBD1. The germline V gene has CDR1 LGHNA and CDR2 YNFKEQ. The CDR3 is 17 residues long. Trimming at V came to 0 bases and at J to 6 bases, leaving 10 bases not matched to a gene. Here the CDR3 reads CASSQDPGQGAVQPQHF. The CDR3 DNA reads as TGTGCCAGCAGCCAAGATCCCGGGCAGGGGGCAGTTCAGCCCCAGCATTTT.

Here the CDR3 DNA reads TGCAGTGCTAGAGACGGCGGGAGGGCCGAAGAGACCCAGTACTTC. Its translation is CSARDGGRAEETQYF. The chain employs TRBV20-1 and TRBJ2-5, with TRBD2 matching 9 bases. V shed 0 bases, J shed 3 bases, and the junction held 5 bases outside the gene matches. The CDR3 totals 15 residues. CDR1 is DFQATT and CDR2 is SNEGSKA in the germline V gene (reference sequence).

The J gene is TRBJ1-4, the V gene TRBV6-6; TRBD1 aligns across 11 bases. There are 16 residues in the CDR3. V trimming: 6 bases; J trimming: 5 bases; junction bases outside the gene matches: 8. Germline CDR1 and CDR2: MNHNY and SVGAGI (reference sequence). The CDR3 region has the DNA TGTGCCAGCAGCTGGGGACAGGGGGTCGGGAATGAAAAACTGTTTTTT. Protein product: CASSWGQGVGNEKLFF.

This clonotype was counted many times. The chain carries TRBV5-1 and TRBJ2-1, with D unclear. Germline assignment: CDR1 SGHRS and CDR2 YFSETQ. The V end was cut by 4 bases, the J end by 4 bases, with 12 bases between. The length of the CDR3 is 14 residues. The CDR3 loop is CASSASLPYNEQFF. The CDR3 nucleotides read TGCGCCAGCAGCGCCTCACTACCTTACAATGAGCAGTTCTTC.

There are many counts of this clonotype. The chain uses TRBV3-1 and TRBJ1-6; D remains ambiguous. The CDR3 extends over 13 amino acids. V was clipped by 0 bases and J by 10 bases, with 7 bases between them. CDR1 and CDR2 from the germline V gene are LGHDT and YNNKEL (reference sequence). This chain's CDR3 is CASSQEQRSPLHF. Here the CDR3 DNA reads TGTGCCAGCAGCCAAGAACAGAGATCACCCCTCCACTTT.

This clonotype was found many times. The chain couples TRBV29-1 to TRBJ1-6; 8 nucleotides line up with TRBD1. The CDR3 runs to 12 residues. The V gene end was trimmed by 6 bases and the J gene end by 6 bases; junction bases not matched to a gene: 1. Germline V CDR1 and CDR2: SQVTM, ANQGSEA. CDR3 bases: TGCAGCGTCCAGGGGGCTAATTCACCCCTCCACTTT. Protein sequence: CSVQGANSPLHF.

This rearrangement joins TRBV2 to TRBJ2-7; D unclear. V was shortened by 4 bases and J by 6 bases, with 7 bases between the two germline ends. The germline V gene encodes CDR1 SNHLY and CDR2 FYNNEI. The CDR3 has 11 amino acids. Written as DNA, the CDR3 is TGTGCCAGCAGTGTTGAGCGCGAGCAGTACTTC. It yields the protein CASSVEREQYF. Supplemented by reference TRBV2 and TRBJ2-7, the full variable domain reads EPEVTQTPSHQVTQMGQEVILRCVPISNHLYFYWYRQILGQKVEFLVSFYNNEISEKSEIFDDQFSVERPDGSNFTLKIRSTKLEDSAMYFCASSVEREQYFGPGTRLTVT.

In this sample, this clonotype turned up a few times. V and J are TRBV20-1 and TRBJ2-3, with D possibly matching TRBD2 (6 bases). The V end was cut by 2 bases, the J end by 4 bases, with 16 bases between. The CDR3 extends over 15 amino acids. Germline V CDR1 and CDR2: DFQATT, SNEGSKA (reference sequence). The chain's CDR3 is CSARHLGGEADTQYF. The CDR3 nucleotides are TGCAGTGCTAGACATCTCGGGGGAGAGGCAGATACGCAGTATTTT.

This clonotype occurred a few times. This chain uses TRBV11-2 with TRBJ2-7, with TRBD2 identical over 11 bases. The length of the CDR3 is 18 residues. V was pared by 0 bases and J by 2 bases, with 9 bases of the junction left unmatched. Per germline, CDR1 SGHAT and CDR2 FQNNGV. The CDR3 sequence: CASSLEASGGTLTYEQYF. In nucleotides, the CDR3 is TGTGCCAGCAGCTTAGAGGCTAGCGGGGGGACCTTGACCTACGAGCAGTACTTC.

In its sample, this clonotype was seen a few times. The rearrangement uses TRBV9 and TRBJ2-2; no clear D gene. The germline CDR1 and CDR2 sequences are SGDLS and YYNGEE. The CDR3 covers 14 residues. The V and J ends lost 0 bases and 7 bases respectively, with 10 bases between them. In DNA form, the CDR3 reads TGTGCCAGCAGCGTAGACAGTGTGGGCGGGGAGCTGTTTTTT. Encoded protein: CASSVDSVGGELFF. The complete variable domain, with remaining parts taken from reference TRBV9 and TRBJ2-2, reads DSGVTQTPKHLITATGQRVTLRCSPRSGDLSVYWYQQSLDQGLQFLIQYYNGEERAKGNILERFSAQQFPDLHSELNLSSLELGDSALYFCASSVDSVGGELFFGEGSRLTVL.